This record covers a single T cell receptor (beta chain). Authors' processing steps: Nucleated cell number was recorded as an estimate derived from reference gene primer amplification. Profiled with immunoSEQ multiplex PCR; TCRdb holds only in-frame clones, not every one. From that table come the V and J calls and clone size; the DNA was used to work out D and trimming. The sample contains a few hundred thousand clones, approximately 89% of which appear only once. The data were obtained in a study of blood T cell repertoires in COVID-19. Germline V gene lookup returns CDR1 SGHRS and CDR2 YFSETQ. The CDR3 runs 15 residues. J lost 1 base, V lost 3 bases, and 5 bases had no gene match.

The chain recombines TRBV5-1 with TRBJ1-2, with 8 bases matching TRBD1. This clonotype was sampled from a man younger than 40 who had recovered from COVID-19. Material: PBMCs or T cells enriched from blood (not recorded which). This CDR3 is CASSSEDRDNYGYTF. The CDR3 DNA reads as TGCGCCAGCAGCTCGGAGGACAGGGATAACTATGGCTACACCTTC.